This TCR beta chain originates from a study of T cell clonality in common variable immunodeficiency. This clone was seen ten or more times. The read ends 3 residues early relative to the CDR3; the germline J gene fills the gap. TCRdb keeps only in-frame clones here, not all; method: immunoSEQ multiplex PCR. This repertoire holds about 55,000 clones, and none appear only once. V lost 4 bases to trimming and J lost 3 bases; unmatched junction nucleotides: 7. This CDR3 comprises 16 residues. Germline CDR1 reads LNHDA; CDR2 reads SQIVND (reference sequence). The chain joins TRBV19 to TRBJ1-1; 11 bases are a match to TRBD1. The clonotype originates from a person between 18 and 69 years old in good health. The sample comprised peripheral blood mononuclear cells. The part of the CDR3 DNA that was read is TGTGCCAGTAGTAAGGACAGGGGGCTAGAGTACACTGAA. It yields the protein CASSKDRGLEYTE. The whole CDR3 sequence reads CASSKDRGLEYTEAFF.